This TCR beta chain was captured by sequencing in a study of graft-versus-host responses after intestinal transplantation. Sequenced by immunoSEQ multiplex PCR; TCRdb stores in-frame clones only, minus some. This table holds 70,000 to 95,000 clones, approximately 92% found once. On this clone: The antigen is unknown.

Specimen: unstimulated CD8+ T cells sorted from spleen or lymph node cells, collected before transplant. This receptor was obtained from a human donor who was the organ donor for an intestinal transplant.

The CDR3 DNA sequence: TGTGCCAGCAGCTTGGCCCCCGGGACTAGCGGGGTAGGAGAGACCCAGTACTTC. Protein product: CASSLAPGTSGVGETQYF. The rearrangement uses TRBV5-5 and TRBJ2-5; 13 positions agree with TRBD2. Per the germline V gene, CDR1 is SGHKS and CDR2 is YYEKEE (reference sequence). The CDR3 loop spans 18 amino acids. Unmatched junction bases numbered 9, after V lost 0 bases and J lost 4 bases.